This TCR beta chain was found in a study of blood T cell repertoires in COVID-19. Living in about two dozen US areas, the participants were between about 18 and 90 years of age. Cohort 3 recovery required two negative PCRs, clearance, or symptom resolution. The V gene end was trimmed by 0 bases and the J gene end by 6 bases; junction bases not matched to a gene: 4. CDR3 size: 14 residues. Germline V gene data show CDR1 as SGHNT and CDR2 as YENEEA. Assay: immunoSEQ multiplex PCR; the TCRdb copy retains only in-frame clones and omits some. The sample contains just over 300,000 clones, around 84% of which appear only once. This clone came up a few times.

The receptor was isolated from a man aged 25-45 years who had recovered from COVID-19. V gene TRBV11-3 combines with J gene TRBJ1-2, with TRBD1 matching 7 bases. What was sequenced was PBMCs or T cells enriched from blood (not recorded which). CDR3 protein: CASSLDSDRDGYTF. The CDR3 bases are TGTGCCAGCAGCTTAGATTCCGACAGGGATGGCTACACCTTC.